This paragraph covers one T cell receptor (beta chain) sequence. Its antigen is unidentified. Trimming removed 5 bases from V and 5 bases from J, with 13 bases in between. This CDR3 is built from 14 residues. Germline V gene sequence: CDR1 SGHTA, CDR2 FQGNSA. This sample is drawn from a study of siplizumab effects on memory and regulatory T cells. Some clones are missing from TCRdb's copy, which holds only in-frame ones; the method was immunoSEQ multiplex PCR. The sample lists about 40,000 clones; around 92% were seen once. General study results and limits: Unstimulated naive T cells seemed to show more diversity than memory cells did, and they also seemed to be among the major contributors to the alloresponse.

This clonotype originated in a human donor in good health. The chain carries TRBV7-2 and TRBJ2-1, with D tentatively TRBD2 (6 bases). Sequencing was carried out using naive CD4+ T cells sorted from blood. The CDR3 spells CASSDSGPHNEQFF. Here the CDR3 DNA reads TGTGCCAGCAGCGATAGCGGACCTCACAATGAGCAGTTCTTC.